What follows are 19 T cell receptor beta chains derived from one specimen sequenced in a study of blood T cells in healthy people across ages (dated by TCRdb to the mid-2010s). The method behind the library was 5' RACE. Sequenced on an Illumina HiSeq 2500. A second roughly 6 to 11 cycle PCR used a sample-barcoded 5' primer and a J-beta primer mix. The raw public reads went through TCRdb reprocessing: fastp at Q25, MiXCR clone calling, in-frame beta chains kept. Rows merge per CDR3 protein into single entries with the most common DNA and genes. Within this sample are some 790,000 distinct CDR3 sequences, with more than 25% of them counted one time only. The ten biggest clones cover 15% to 20% of the sample. Sequenced material: blood. The receptors here all came from a woman older than 75 in good health.

This clonotype was seen a few times. A much larger clonotype is one base distant, so this may be a read error. The V call is TRBV7-2, the J call TRBJ2-1; 8 bases map to TRBD2. CDR1 is SGHTA and CDR2 is FQGNSA in the germline V gene. This CDR3 comprises 16 residues. The chain's CDR3 is CASSSQRGSSCNEQFF. The CDR3 region has the DNA TGTGCCAGCAGCTCCCAGCGGGGGTCCTCCTGCAATGAGCAGTTCTTC.

This clonotype was counted many times. The J gene is TRBJ2-5, the V gene TRBV12-3 or TRBV12-4; the D is unclear. Between the trimmed V and J ends, which lost 0 bases and 8 bases, there was a span of 10 bases. This CDR3 region has 13 residues. DNA of the CDR3: TGTGCCAGCAGTTTAGCTTTCGGGTTAACCCAGTACTTC. It encodes CASSLAFGLTQYF.

This clonotype was counted ten times or more. CDR3 bases: TGCGCCAGCAGCCAAGCAAGCTTGGCTAACTATGGCTACACCTTC. This sequence encodes CASSQASLANYGYTF. The gene calls are TRBV4-3 and TRBJ1-2; D remains ambiguous. Germline CDR1 and CDR2: LGHNA and YSLEER. The CDR3 consists of 15 residues. The V end lost 1 base, the J end lost 0 bases, and 9 bases lay between the germline ends.

This clonotype was detected once. The chain is built from TRBV29-1 and TRBJ2-7; D ambiguous. Trimming removed 4 bases at V and 1 base at J, with 8 bases between. Germline V gene lookup returns CDR1 SQVTM and CDR2 ANQGSEA. The CDR3 runs to 12 residues. The CDR3 loop reads CSVGVNSYEQYF. The CDR3, as DNA: TGCAGCGTTGGTGTCAATTCCTACGAGCAGTACTTC.

At least ten counts were recorded for this clonotype. The rearrangement uses TRBV9 and TRBJ1-4; a weak D match, TRBD1 (5 bases). In germline, CDR1 is SGDLS, CDR2 YYNGEE. V was trimmed by 3 bases and J by 6 bases, leaving 15 bases between them. This CDR3 comprises 15 residues. CDR3 loop: CASSAREDQHEKLFF. The DNA of the CDR3 is TGTGCCAGCAGCGCCAGGGAAGATCAACATGAAAAACTGTTTTTT.

The chain is built from TRBV20-1 and TRBJ2-3, with D possibly being TRBD1 or TRBD2 (6 bases each). Per germline, CDR1 DFQATT and CDR2 SNEGSKA (reference sequence). This CDR3 spans 13 amino acids. With 6 bases removed from V and 1 base from J, the gap between germline ends came to 11 bases. The CDR3: CSARDTRTDTQYF. As DNA, the CDR3 is TGCAGTGCGCGGGACACACGCACAGATACGCAGTATTTT.

This clonotype has only a few counts. Given a much more abundant clone one base away, this may be a read error. The J gene is TRBJ2-7, the V gene TRBV10-2, with 9 positions matching TRBD2. V lost 5 bases and J lost 3; bases outside the gene matches: 5. The CDR3 covers 14 residues. Germline V gene data show CDR1 as WSHSY and CDR2 as SAAADI. CDR3 bases: TGCGCCAGCAGTTATGGTAGCGGGGGCTACGAGCAGTACTTC. This codes for CASSYGSGGYEQYF.

This clonotype was counted many times. The chain links TRBV20-1 to TRBJ1-5; D perhaps matches TRBD1 (5 bases). Between the trimmed V and J ends, which lost 5 bases and 0 bases, there was a span of 11 bases. The CDR3 is 14 amino acids. The germline V gene has CDR1 DFQATT and CDR2 SNEGSKA (reference sequence). CDR3 loop: CSAEDTYSNQPQHF. CDR3 bases: TGCAGTGCTGAGGACACGTATAGCAATCAGCCCCAGCATTTT.

This clonotype was picked up a small number of times. This may stem from a read error, because a much larger clone lies one nucleotide away. This chain links TRBV12-3 or TRBV12-4 with TRBJ2-4; D unresolved. The tail of the sequence fits TRBJ2-5 better, so the J call may be wrong. This CDR3 is 13 amino acids long. CDR3 bases: TGTGCCAACAGTTTTAGGGAACAAGAGACCCAGTACTTC. Amino acid sequence: CANSFREQETQYF.

V gene TRBV30 combines with J gene TRBJ2-5, with D possibly being TRBD2 (7 bases). The CDR3 is made up of 15 amino acids. V gave up 0 bases and J gave up 7 bases, with 18 bases separating them. Germline V gene lookup returns CDR1 GTSNPN and CDR2 SVGIG (reference sequence). CDR3 sequence reads: CAWSVGGGRMGTQYF. The CDR3 nucleotides read TGTGCCTGGAGTGTGGGGGGGGGCCGTATGGGGACCCAGTACTTC.

Remarks on this clonotype: Germline and junction disagree at one end, which may indicate a read error. V and J are TRBV11-2 and TRBJ2-5; D call uncertain. CDR3 size: 13 residues. Germline V lookup: CDR1 SGHAT, CDR2 FQNNGV. The DNA of the CDR3 is TGTGCCGGCAGCTTAGAAGGTTCGGAGACCCAGTACTTC. This translates into CAGSLEGSETQYF.

This clonotype occurred many times. The chain links TRBV20-1 to TRBJ2-6; weak D call: TRBD2 (6 bases). CDR1 DFQATT and CDR2 SNEGSKA come from the germline V gene (reference sequence). Trimming removed 0 bases from V and 0 bases from J, with 9 bases in between. The length of the CDR3 is 16 residues. This CDR3 is CSARDHGGSGANVLTF. Written as DNA, the CDR3 is TGCAGTGCTAGAGATCACGGGGGCTCTGGGGCCAACGTCCTGACTTTC.

This clonotype was found many times. The J gene is TRBJ1-1, the V gene TRBV6-2 or TRBV6-3, with a weak D call TRBD1 (6 bases). The germline V gene encodes CDR1 MNHEY and CDR2 SVGEGT. The CDR3 spans 15 residues. V was shortened by 2 bases and J by 6 bases, with 16 bases between the two germline ends. The CDR3 here is CASSYLLQGSAEAFF. The CDR3, as DNA: TGTGCCAGCAGTTACCTCTTACAGGGTTCGGCTGAAGCTTTCTTT.

This clonotype appeared many times. This chain uses TRBV27 with TRBJ1-6; no firm D call. Germline CDR1 reads MNHEY; CDR2 reads SMNVEV (reference sequence). The CDR3 runs 14 residues. Between the trimmed V and J ends, which lost 2 bases and 8 bases, there was a span of 10 bases. Here the CDR3 reads CASSLEGRDSPLHF. DNA of the CDR3: TGTGCCAGCAGTTTAGAGGGAAGGGATTCACCCCTCCACTTT.

This sequence joins TRBV11-2 and TRBJ1-6; D remains ambiguous. This CDR3 region has 13 residues. V was clipped by 5 bases and J by 7 bases, with 9 bases between them. The germline CDR1 and CDR2 sequences are SGHAT and FQNNGV. CDR3: CASSESLNSPLHF. CDR3 DNA sequence: TGTGCCAGCAGCGAAAGCCTAAATTCACCCCTCCACTTT. Supplemented by reference TRBV11-2 and TRBJ1-6, the full variable domain reads EAGVAQSPRYKIIEKRQSVAFWCNPISGHATLYWYQQILGQGPKLLIQFQNNGVVDDSQLPKDRFSAERLKGVDSTLKIQPAKLEDSAVYLCASSESLNSPLHFGNGTRLTVT.

This clonotype was counted at least ten times. The genes are TRBV6-1 and TRBJ2-5; 7 bases line up with TRBD1. This CDR3 is built from 15 residues. Germline CDR1 is MNHNS and CDR2 is SASEGT. The V and J ends lost 5 bases and 5 bases, in that order; junction bases with no gene match: 11. The CDR3 nucleotides are TGTGCCAGCAGTAAGAACAGGGGCCTTGGGGAGACCCAGTACTTC. Protein sequence: CASSKNRGLGETQYF.

This clonotype was picked up many times. This chain joins TRBV5-6 and TRBJ2-3; perhaps TRBD1 as D (6 bases). This CDR3 region has 15 residues. The ends were cut back, 0 bases at V and 2 bases at J, with 10 bases in the middle. Germline-derived CDR1 and CDR2 are SGHDT and YYEEEE. The CDR3 reads CASSLDTGLTDTQYF. For the CDR3, the DNA is TGTGCCAGCAGCTTGGATACAGGGCTCACAGATACGCAGTATTTT. Looking up the rest from reference TRBV5-6 and TRBJ2-3 gives the full variable domain: DAGVTQSPTHLIKTRGQQVTLRCSPKSGHDTVSWYQQALGQGPQFIFQYYEEEERQRGNFPDRFSGHQFPNYSSELNVNALLLGDSALYLCASSLDTGLTDTQYFGPGTRLTVL.

This clonotype was seen a handful of times. Since a much larger clone is just one base distant, this may be a read error. The chain's CDR3 is CATSPGSLAGYETQFF. CDR3 in DNA: TGTGCCACCAGTCCTGGGTCCCTAGCGGGGTATGAGACCCAGTTCTTC. The chain couples TRBV24-1 to TRBJ2-1; 9 nucleotides agree with TRBD2. J was trimmed by 13 bases and V by 6 bases; bases with no gene match: 18. The CDR3 runs 16 residues. The germline gives CDR1 KGHDR, CDR2 SFDVKD.

This clonotype has ten or more counts. This chain connects TRBV7-8 to TRBJ2-1; TRBD2 aligns across 10 bases. The J segment lost 12 bases and the V segment lost 2 bases, leaving 7 bases of the junction unmatched. Germline-derived CDR1 and CDR2 are SGHVS and FQNEAQ. The length of the CDR3 is 14 residues. The CDR3 reads CASSLLASGGRQFF. CDR3 sequence (DNA): TGTGCCAGCAGCTTACTTGCTAGCGGGGGCCGGCAGTTCTTC.